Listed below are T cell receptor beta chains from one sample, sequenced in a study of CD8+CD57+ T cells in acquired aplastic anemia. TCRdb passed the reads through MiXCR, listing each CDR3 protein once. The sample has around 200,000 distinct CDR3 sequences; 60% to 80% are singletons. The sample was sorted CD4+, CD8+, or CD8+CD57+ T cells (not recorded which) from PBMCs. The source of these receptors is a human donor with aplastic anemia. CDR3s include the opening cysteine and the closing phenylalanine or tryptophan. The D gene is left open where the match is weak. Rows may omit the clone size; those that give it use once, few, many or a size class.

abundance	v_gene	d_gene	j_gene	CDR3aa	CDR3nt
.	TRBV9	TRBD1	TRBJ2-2	CASSLSTGGRTGELFF	TGTGCCAGCAGCCTTTCGACAGGGGGCAGAACCGGGGAGCTGTTTTTT
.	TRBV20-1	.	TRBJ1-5	CSARGHLIHQPQHF	TGCAGTGCTAGGGGACATCTCATTCATCAGCCCCAGCATTTT
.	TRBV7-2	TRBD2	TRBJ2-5	CASSLILASGGVQETQYF	TGTGCCAGCAGCTTGATACTTGCGAGCGGGGGGGTTCAAGAGACCCAGTACTTC
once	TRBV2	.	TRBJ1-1	CASRSKITNTEAFF	TGTGCCAGCAGGAGTAAGATCACGAACACTGAAGCTTTCTTT
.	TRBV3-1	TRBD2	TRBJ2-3	CASSQNTTSGGRSGTQYF	TGTGCCAGCAGCCAAAATACAACGAGCGGGGGCCGGTCAGGAACGCAGTATTTT
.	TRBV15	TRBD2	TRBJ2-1	CASRTSGASSYNEQFF	TGTGCCAGCCGGACTAGCGGGGCGAGCTCCTACAATGAGCAGTTCTTC
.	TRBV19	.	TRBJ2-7	CASSIRGLNHPCEQYF	TGTGCCAGTAGTATCCGCGGGCTTAACCACCCCTGCGAGCAGTACTTC
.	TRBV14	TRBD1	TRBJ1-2	CASSRLDRGGGYTF	TGTGCCAGCAGCCGCCTAGACAGGGGTGGTGGCTACACCTTC
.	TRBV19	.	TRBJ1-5	CASSMWRDQPQHF	TGTGCCAGTAGTATGTGGCGGGATCAGCCCCAGCATTTT
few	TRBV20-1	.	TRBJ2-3	CSATLGDTQYF	TGCAGTGCAACCCTAGGGGATACGCAGTATTTT
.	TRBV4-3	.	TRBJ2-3	CASSQDPRGSTDTQYF	TGCGCCAGCAGCCAAGATCCCCGGGGTAGCACAGATACGCAGTATTTT
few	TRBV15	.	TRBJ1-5	CATSKGTSNQPQHF	TGTGCCACCAGCAAAGGCACGAGCAATCAGCCCCAGCATTTT
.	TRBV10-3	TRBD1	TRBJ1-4	CAISDKGTASEKLFF	TGTGCCATCAGTGATAAAGGGACAGCTAGTGAAAAACTGTTTTTT
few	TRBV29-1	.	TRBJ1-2	CSANIPYGGYTF	TGCAGCGCAAATATCCCATATGGAGGCTACACCTTC
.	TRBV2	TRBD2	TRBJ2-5	CASSGGGRSDQETQYF	TGTGCCAGCAGTGGGGGGGGACGATCTGACCAAGAGACCCAGTACTTC
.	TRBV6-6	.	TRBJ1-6	CASSYRGGSPLHF	TGTGCCAGCAGTTACCGTGGGGGTTCACCCCTCCACTTT
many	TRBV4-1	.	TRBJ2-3	CASSLREGRVADTQYF	TGCGCCAGCAGCCTTAGAGAAGGGCGAGTCGCAGATACGCAGTATTTT
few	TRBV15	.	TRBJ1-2	CATSRGFRDWHGYTF	TGTGCCACCAGCAGAGGGTTCAGGGACTGGCACGGCTACACCTTC
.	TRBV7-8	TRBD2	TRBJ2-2	CASIERGGTGELFF	TGTGCCAGCATTGAGCGGGGGGGGACCGGGGAGCTGTTTTTT
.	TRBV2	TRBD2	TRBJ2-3	CASSEFGTSGVGDTQYF	TGTGCCAGCAGTGAATTCGGAACTAGCGGGGTTGGAGATACGCAGTATTTT
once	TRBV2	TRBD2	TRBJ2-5	CASKVSGYQETQYF	TGTGCCAGCAAGGTTAGCGGGTACCAAGAGACCCAGTACTTC
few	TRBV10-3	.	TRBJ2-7	CAISGSGYEQYF	TGTGCCATCAGTGGGTCAGGCTACGAGCAGTACTTC